A selection of T cell receptor beta chains follows, all from one sample in a study of blood T cell repertoires in COVID-19. The repertoire was sequenced with immunoSEQ multiplex PCR; TCRdb's copy has only in-frame clones and lacks some. The sample includes some 320,000 clones, around 87% of them seen just once. The sequencing sample was made of peripheral blood. Receptors were obtained from a woman in her fifties or sixties who had recovered from COVID-19. CDR3s include the opening cysteine and the closing phenylalanine or tryptophan. The D gene is left open where the match is weak. Expanded clones are given a class, and other clones once, few, many or no size at all.

clone_size d_call j_call v_call cdr3_nt cdr3_aa
NA NA TRBJ2-3 TRBV6-4 TGTGCCAGCCGGGGCTCAGGAGGGGGCGGCACAGATACGCAGTATTTT CASRGSGGGGTDTQYF
NA NA TRBJ1-1 TRBV6-5 TGTGCCACCGCGGTCCCCGGGAACACTGAAGCTTTCTTT CATAVPGNTEAFF
once NA TRBJ2-6 TRBV5-5 TGTGCCAGCAGCTTGAACCCACACTCTGGGGCCAACGTCCTGACTTTC CASSLNPHSGANVLTF
NA NA TRBJ1-1 TRBV6-2/TRBV6-3 TGTGCCAGCAGTTACTCGACAGCCAGTCCCCTGAACACTGAAGCTTTCTTT CASSYSTASPLNTEAFF
NA TRBD1 TRBJ2-1 TRBV7-3 TGTGCCAGCAGCTTAAGGCCCGGAAAGGGGGCAGGTGAGCAGTTCTTC CASSLRPGKGAGEQFF
few TRBD2 TRBJ2-1 TRBV5-4 TGTGCCAGCAGCTTCCTCCTAGCGGGAGACTCCTACAATGAGCAGTTCTTC CASSFLLAGDSYNEQFF
NA NA TRBJ1-4 TRBV30 TGTGCCTGGAGTACGGGGGGCGAAAAACTGTTTTTT CAWSTGGEKLFF
NA TRBD2 TRBJ2-7 TRBV11-2 TGTGCCAGCAGCTCCCTGCTTAGCGGGGGCGTCGAGCAGTACTTC CASSSLLSGGVEQYF
NA NA TRBJ1-3 TRBV9 TGTGCCAGCAGCGTAGGGCAGGGAACTGGAAACACCATATATTTT CASSVGQGTGNTIYF
NA NA TRBJ2-3 TRBV6-2/TRBV6-3 TGTGCCAGCAGCTTGACGGCGGGGACGCAGTATTTT CASSLTAGTQYF
NA NA TRBJ1-6 TRBV7-8 TGTGCCAGCAGCCCCCGAGACTTGTCACCCCTCCACTTT CASSPRDLSPLHF
NA NA TRBJ1-3 TRBV19 TGTGCCAGTAGGACAAGTGACTCTGGAAACACCATATATTTT CASRTSDSGNTIYF
NA TRBD1 TRBJ2-5 TRBV2 TGTGCCAGCAGTGAGGGACAGGGGAATGAAGAGACCCAGTACTTC CASSEGQGNEETQYF
few NA TRBJ1-1 TRBV6-2/TRBV6-3 TGTGCCAGCAGCCTGAGCACTGAAGCTTTCTTT CASSLSTEAFF
NA NA TRBJ1-6 TRBV6-2/TRBV6-3 TGTGCCAGCAGTTATACAACAGGGACCAATTCACCCCTCCACTTT CASSYTTGTNSPLHF
NA TRBD1 TRBJ2-2 TRBV7-7 TGTGCCAGCAGCCCGCGGACAGGGGGCACCGGGGAGCTGTTTTTT CASSPRTGGTGELFF
once TRBD2 TRBJ2-1 TRBV6-5 TGTGCCAGCAGTTTGAGGGGGACTAGCGGGGCCGATGAGCAGTTCTTC CASSLRGTSGADEQFF
NA NA TRBJ1-3 TRBV3-1/TRBV3-2 TGTGCCAGCAGCCAAGACCCGGGAGGAAACACCATATATTTT CASSQDPGGNTIYF
NA TRBD2 TRBJ2-3 TRBV4-3 TGCGCCAGCAGCCAAGATGCTATAAGGGCTAGCGGAGCCACAGATACGCAGTATTTT CASSQDAIRASGATDTQYF
NA NA TRBJ2-1 TRBV9 TGTGCCAGCAGCCCCCAATCCGACAGTTCGGAGTTCTTC CASSPQSDSSEFF
NA TRBD1 TRBJ1-4 TRBV11-2 TGTGCCAGCAGCCGGGGGACAGTCAGGACTAATGAAAAACTGTTTTTT CASSRGTVRTNEKLFF
once TRBD1 TRBJ1-4 TRBV27 TGTGCCAGCTCTAAGGGGGCTTCAGATGAAAAACTGTTTTTT CASSKGASDEKLFF
NA NA TRBJ1-3 TRBV11-2 TGTGCCAGCAGCTTCGGTCAATCGGGAAACACCATATATTTT CASSFGQSGNTIYF
NA NA TRBJ1-5 TRBV7-2 TGTGCCAGCAGCTCAACTACCGTGCAGCCCCAGCATTTT CASSSTTVQPQHF
once TRBD2 TRBJ2-5 TRBV2 TGTGCCAGCAGTGATGCAACAGCGGGGGATCGGGAGACCCAGTACTTC CASSDATAGDRETQYF
NA NA TRBJ2-1 TRBV7-9 TGTGCCAGCAGCTTAGGTGCGGGTCTAAGTGAGCAGTTCTTC CASSLGAGLSEQFF
NA NA TRBJ1-1 TRBV6-2/TRBV6-3 TGTGCCAGCAGTTACAGGGGAAACACTGAAGCTTTCTTT CASSYRGNTEAFF
NA TRBD1 TRBJ1-2 TRBV6-6 TGTGCCAGCAGCCTAAGGACAGGACCCATGAGGGGCTACACCTTC CASSLRTGPMRGYTF
NA NA TRBJ1-1 TRBV29-1 TGCAGCGTTGAGCGACAGGCGAACACTGAAGCTTTCTTT CSVERQANTEAFF
NA TRBD1 TRBJ2-7 TRBV7-9 TGTGCCAGCAGCTTAGAAGGACAGGGGTTTGCCTACGAGCAGTACTTC CASSLEGQGFAYEQYF
NA TRBD1 TRBJ1-1 TRBV3-1/TRBV3-2 TGTGCCAGCAGCCAAAGTCCTCTAACAGGGGCTGAAGCTTTCTTT CASSQSPLTGAEAFF
NA NA TRBJ2-7 TRBV7-6 TGTGCCAGCACAATGACCGTAGGGACTCCCGGATTAGACGAGCAGTACTTC CASTMTVGTPGLDEQYF
NA NA TRBJ2-2 TRBV11-2 TGTGCCAGCAGCTTACTTATGAACACCGGGGAGCTGTTTTTT CASSLLMNTGELFF
NA NA TRBJ1-3 TRBV18 TGTGCCAGCTCACCCCTTCAAAAGGACTCAGGAAACACCATATATTTT CASSPLQKDSGNTIYF
NA NA TRBJ2-2 TRBV19 TGTGCCAGTAGGCTCGGCGGGGAGCTGTTTTTT CASRLGGELFF
NA TRBD1 TRBJ2-3 TRBV3-1/TRBV3-2 TGTGCCAGCAGCCAAGGGCAGGGGGCTTGGACAGATACGCAGTATTTT CASSQGQGAWTDTQYF
NA TRBD1 TRBJ2-5 TRBV10-3 TGTGCCATCAGTACCGGGACAGGTGAAGAGACCCAGTACTTC CAISTGTGEETQYF
NA TRBD1 TRBJ1-5 TRBV7-2 TGTGCCAGCAGCGGGGTGCTAGGGGGCGATCAGCCCCAGCATTTT CASSGVLGGDQPQHF
few TRBD2 TRBJ2-3 TRBV29-1 TGCAGCGTAAGGGCTAGCGGGAGGATAGATACGCAGTATTTT CSVRASGRIDTQYF
NA TRBD2 TRBJ2-2 TRBV11-3 TGTGCCAGCAGCTTAGGGACTAGCCGCGGGGAGCTGTTTTTT CASSLGTSRGELFF
once TRBD1 TRBJ2-7 TRBV7-2 TGTGCCAGCAGCATAGGACAGGGTCGGACCTACGAGCAGTACTTC CASSIGQGRTYEQYF
NA NA TRBJ2-7 TRBV20-1 TGCAGTCCCCGGCAAGGGGACGAGCAGTACTTC CSPRQGDEQYF
few TRBD1 TRBJ2-7 TRBV7-9 TGTGCCAGCAGCTCGAGAGGACAGGCTTCCTACGAGCAGTACTTC CASSSRGQASYEQYF
NA TRBD2 TRBJ2-4 TRBV4-2 TGTGCCAGCAGCCAACTAGCGGGGGGGCAGGTAAACATTCAGTACTTC CASSQLAGGQVNIQYF
NA TRBD1 TRBJ1-5 TRBV6-2/TRBV6-3 TGTGCCAGCAGCCGGGACAGATTGGGCAATCAGCCCCAGCATTTT CASSRDRLGNQPQHF
NA NA TRBJ2-5 TRBV20-1 TGCAGTGCTAGTGATTGGACAAACCAAGAGACCCAGTACTTC CSASDWTNQETQYF
few TRBD1 TRBJ1-1 TRBV27 TGTGCCAGCCTTTTATATGGGGGACAGGAGAACACTGAAGCTTTCTTT CASLLYGGQENTEAFF
NA NA TRBJ1-5 TRBV7-9 TGTGCCAGCAGCCCGGGCGTACAGGACAATCAGCCCCAGCATTTT CASSPGVQDNQPQHF
few TRBD1 TRBJ2-5 TRBV27 TGTGCCAGCAGTTCCAGGGGGCTATGGGAGACCCAGTACTTC CASSSRGLWETQYF
NA TRBD2 TRBJ2-5 TRBV24-1 TGTGCCACCAGTGATTACCCTAGCGGGGAGTCCCAGTACTTC CATSDYPSGESQYF
NA NA TRBJ1-2 TRBV28 TGTGCCAGCCTGGGAACGGGCGACGGTGGGAGAAACTATGGCTACACCTTC CASLGTGDGGRNYGYTF
NA NA TRBJ1-2 TRBV30 TGTGCCTATATACAAAACCAGGACTATGGCTACACCTTC CAYIQNQDYGYTF